A single T cell receptor (beta chain) is shown here with its context. As yet, its antigen is unknown. This sample is drawn from a study of long-term antiretroviral therapy in people with HIV. As for the study in general: About a decade before 2015, the earliest samples were taken when ART was typically delayed. Study observations and caveats: Diversity measured after ART increased yet remained under transplant donor controls.

None of the participants with HIV were treated outside the United States. Cryopreserved PBMC samples of about 0.95-10 million cells were used for DNA extraction. Survey level was the resolution at which the v3.0 immunoSEQ assay ran. Clones were sequenced by immunoSEQ multiplex PCR, and TCRdb holds only the in-frame ones, with some missing. In the table there are about 35,000 clones, 60% to 75% of which are singletons. CDR1 is LGHNA and CDR2 is YSLEER in the germline V gene. V lost 0 bases and J 6 bases, leaving 9 bases between the germline ends. The CDR3 runs to 14 residues. The V and J genes are TRBV4-3 and TRBJ2-1; tentatively, D is TRBD2 (6 bases). The receptor's source is a man between 45 and 60 years old with HIV. This specimen was unsorted PBMCs, taken 3 years after starting antiretroviral therapy. This chain's CDR3 is CASSQDWRVNEQFF. For the CDR3, the DNA is TGCGCCAGCAGCCAAGACTGGAGGGTCAATGAGCAGTTCTTC.